The clone carrying this T cell receptor (beta chain) was detected once. Its specificity is not known. The sample comes from a study of brain T cells in children with intractable seizures. Study results and limitations: Only CDR3 sequence similarity suggested viral specificity, without known HCMV serostatus. Clones missing pre-surgery may reflect undersampling of that blood sample.

Sequencing used immunoSEQ multiplex PCR; TCRdb keeps in-frame clones, though not all of them. This table holds tens of thousands of clones, around 93% found once. This CDR3 is built from 13 residues. The ends lost 4 bases at V and 8 bases at J; junction bases unmatched: 5. CDR1 SNHLY and CDR2 FYNNEI come from the germline V gene. The source is a boy in the first two years of life with tuberous sclerosis and intractable seizures. This material consisted of peripheral blood, taken at surgery. The chain recombines TRBV2 with TRBJ1-2; 9 bases line up with TRBD1. CDR3 nucleotide sequence: TGTGCCAGCAGTGTGGCGACAGGGGGAGGCTACACCTTC. Translated, it gives CASSVATGGGYTF.